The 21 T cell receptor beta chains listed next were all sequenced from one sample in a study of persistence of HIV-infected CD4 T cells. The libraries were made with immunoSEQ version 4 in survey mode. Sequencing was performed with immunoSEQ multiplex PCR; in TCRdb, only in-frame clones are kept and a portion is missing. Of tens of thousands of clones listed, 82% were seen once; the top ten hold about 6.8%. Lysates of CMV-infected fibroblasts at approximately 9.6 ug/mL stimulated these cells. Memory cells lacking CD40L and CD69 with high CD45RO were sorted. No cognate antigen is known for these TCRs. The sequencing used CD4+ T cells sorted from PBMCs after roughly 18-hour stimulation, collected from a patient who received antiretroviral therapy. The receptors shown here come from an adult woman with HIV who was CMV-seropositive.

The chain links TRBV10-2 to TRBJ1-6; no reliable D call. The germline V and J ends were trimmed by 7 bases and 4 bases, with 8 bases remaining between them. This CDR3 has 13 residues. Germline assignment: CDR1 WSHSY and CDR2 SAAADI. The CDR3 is CASKEGYNSPLHF. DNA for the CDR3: TGCGCCAGCAAGGAGGGTTATAATTCACCCCTCCACTTT.

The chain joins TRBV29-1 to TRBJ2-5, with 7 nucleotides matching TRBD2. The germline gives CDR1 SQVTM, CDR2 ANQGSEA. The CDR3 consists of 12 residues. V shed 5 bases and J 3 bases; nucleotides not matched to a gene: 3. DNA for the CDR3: TGCAGCGTTAGACGGGAGGAAGAGACCCAGTACTTC. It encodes CSVRREEETQYF.

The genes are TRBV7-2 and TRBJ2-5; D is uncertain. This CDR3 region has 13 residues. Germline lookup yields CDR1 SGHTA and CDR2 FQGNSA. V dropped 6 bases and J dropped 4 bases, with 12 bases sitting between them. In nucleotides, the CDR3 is TGTGCCAGCAGTTACCGATTTACAGAGACCCAGTACTTC. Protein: CASSYRFTETQYF.

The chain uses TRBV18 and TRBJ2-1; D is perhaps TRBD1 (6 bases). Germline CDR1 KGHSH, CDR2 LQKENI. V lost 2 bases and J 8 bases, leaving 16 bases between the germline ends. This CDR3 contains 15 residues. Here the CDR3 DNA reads TGTGCCAGCTCACCATCACAGGGCGTGTTCGATGAGCAGTTCTTC. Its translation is CASSPSQGVFDEQFF. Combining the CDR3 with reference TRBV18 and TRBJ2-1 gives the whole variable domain NAGVMQNPRHLVRRRGQEARLRCSPMKGHSHVYWYRQLPEEGLKFMVYLQKENIIDESGMPKERFSAEFPKEGPSILRIQQVVRGDSAAYFCASSPSQGVFDEQFFGPGTRLTVL.

Here the CDR3 DNA reads TGCGCCAGCAGCCAAGTTTGGGCAGGGTCTTTTAAAAACATTCAGTACTTC. Translated, it gives CASSQVWAGSFKNIQYF. This chain connects TRBV4-3 to TRBJ2-4; D may be TRBD1 (5 bases). V was cut by 1 base and J by 4 bases, with 17 bases left in between. The CDR3 is 17 residues long. CDR1 and CDR2 (germline): LGHNA, YSLEER.

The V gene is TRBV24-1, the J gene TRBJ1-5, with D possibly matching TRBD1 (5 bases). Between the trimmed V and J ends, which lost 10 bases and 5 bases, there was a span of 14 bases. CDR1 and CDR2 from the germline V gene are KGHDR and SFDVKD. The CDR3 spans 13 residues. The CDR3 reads CATAMGGDQPQHF. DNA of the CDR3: TGTGCCACGGCGATGGGGGGGGATCAGCCCCAGCATTTT.

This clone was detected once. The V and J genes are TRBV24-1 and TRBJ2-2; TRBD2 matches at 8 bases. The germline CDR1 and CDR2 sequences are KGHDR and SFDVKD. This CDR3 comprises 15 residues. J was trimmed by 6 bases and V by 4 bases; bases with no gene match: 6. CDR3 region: CATSDPRTSSGELFF. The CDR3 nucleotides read TGTGCCACCAGTGACCCCCGGACTAGCTCCGGGGAGCTGTTTTTT.

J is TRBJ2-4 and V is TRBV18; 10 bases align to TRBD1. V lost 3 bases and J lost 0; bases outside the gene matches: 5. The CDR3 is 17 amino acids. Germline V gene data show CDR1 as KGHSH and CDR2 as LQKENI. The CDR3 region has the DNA TGTGCCAGCTCACCCTTTGGACAGGGGGTAGCCAAAAACATTCAGTACTTC. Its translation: CASSPFGQGVAKNIQYF.

As DNA, the CDR3 is TGCGCCAGCAGCTTGGTCTGGGACAGGGGTGAAGCTTTCTTT. Residues: CASSLVWDRGEAFF. This chain links TRBV5-1 with TRBJ1-1; 10 bases fit TRBD1. With V trimmed by 0 bases and J by 7 bases, 3 bases remained unmatched. Germline V lookup: CDR1 SGHRS, CDR2 YFSETQ. The CDR3 covers 14 residues. The full variable domain, rest sourced from reference TRBV5-1 and TRBJ1-1, is KAGVTQTPRYLIKTRGQQVTLSCSPISGHRSVSWYQQTPGQGLQFLFEYFSETQRNKGNFPGRFSGRQFSNSRSEMNVSTLELGDSALYLCASSLVWDRGEAFFGQGTRLTVV.

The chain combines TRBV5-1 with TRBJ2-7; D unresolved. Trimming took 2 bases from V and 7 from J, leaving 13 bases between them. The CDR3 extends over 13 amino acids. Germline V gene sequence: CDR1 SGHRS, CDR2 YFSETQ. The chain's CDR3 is CASSLALSQEQYF. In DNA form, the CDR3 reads TGCGCCAGCAGCTTAGCCCTCTCTCAGGAGCAGTACTTC.

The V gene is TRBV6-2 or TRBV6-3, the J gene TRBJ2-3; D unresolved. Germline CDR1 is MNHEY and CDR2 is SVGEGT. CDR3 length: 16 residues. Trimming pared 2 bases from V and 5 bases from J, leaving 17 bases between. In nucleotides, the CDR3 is TGTGCCAGCAGTTACCGGGCCCAGAGTCGATTAGATACGCAGTATTTT. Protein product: CASSYRAQSRLDTQYF.

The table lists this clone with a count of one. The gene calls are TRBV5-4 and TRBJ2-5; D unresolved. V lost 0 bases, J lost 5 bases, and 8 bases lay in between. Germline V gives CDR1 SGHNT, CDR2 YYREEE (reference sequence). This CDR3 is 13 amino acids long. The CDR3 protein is CASSLAQGETQYF. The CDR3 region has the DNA TGTGCCAGCAGCTTGGCCCAAGGGGAGACCCAGTACTTC.

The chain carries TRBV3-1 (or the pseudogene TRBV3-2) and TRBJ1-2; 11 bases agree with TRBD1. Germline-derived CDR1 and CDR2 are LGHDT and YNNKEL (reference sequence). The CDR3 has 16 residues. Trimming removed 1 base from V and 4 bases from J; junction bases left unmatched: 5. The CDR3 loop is CASSQGPGQGVYGYTF. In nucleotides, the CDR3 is TGTGCCAGCAGCCAAGGACCGGGACAGGGGGTCTATGGCTACACCTTC.

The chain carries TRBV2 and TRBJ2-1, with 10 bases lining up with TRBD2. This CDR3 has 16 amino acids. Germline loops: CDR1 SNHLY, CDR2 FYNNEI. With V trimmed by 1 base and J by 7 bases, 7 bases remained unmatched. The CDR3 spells CASSEGGLAGVNEQFF. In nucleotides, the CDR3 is TGTGCCAGCAGTGAAGGTGGGCTAGCGGGAGTGAATGAGCAGTTCTTC.

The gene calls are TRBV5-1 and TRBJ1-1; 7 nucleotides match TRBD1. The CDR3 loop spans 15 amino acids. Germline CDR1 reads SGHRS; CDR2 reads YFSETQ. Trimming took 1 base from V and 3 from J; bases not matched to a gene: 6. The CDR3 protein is CASSLFGRGDTEAFF. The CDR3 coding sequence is TGCGCCAGCAGCTTGTTCGGCAGGGGGGACACTGAAGCTTTCTTT.

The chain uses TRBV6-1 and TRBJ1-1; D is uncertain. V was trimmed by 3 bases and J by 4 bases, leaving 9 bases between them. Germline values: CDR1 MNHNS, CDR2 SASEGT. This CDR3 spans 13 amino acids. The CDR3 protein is CASSDLASTEAFF. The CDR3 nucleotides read TGTGCCAGCAGTGACCTAGCTAGCACTGAAGCTTTCTTT.

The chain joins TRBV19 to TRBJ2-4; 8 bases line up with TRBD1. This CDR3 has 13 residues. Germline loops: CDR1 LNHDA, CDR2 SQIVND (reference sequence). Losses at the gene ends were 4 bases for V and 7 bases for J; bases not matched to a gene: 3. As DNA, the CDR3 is TGTGCCAGTAGTAAAAACAGGGGGAACATTCAGTACTTC. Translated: CASSKNRGNIQYF.

The CDR3 DNA is TGTGCCAGCGGGCTAGCGGGAGGATACAATGAGCAGTTCTTC. Translating it yields CASGLAGGYNEQFF. The chain combines TRBV2 with TRBJ2-1; 11 nucleotides match TRBD2. From germline, CDR1 is SNHLY and CDR2 FYNNEI. This CDR3 has 14 residues. The J segment lost 4 bases and the V segment lost 8 bases, leaving 4 bases of the junction unmatched.

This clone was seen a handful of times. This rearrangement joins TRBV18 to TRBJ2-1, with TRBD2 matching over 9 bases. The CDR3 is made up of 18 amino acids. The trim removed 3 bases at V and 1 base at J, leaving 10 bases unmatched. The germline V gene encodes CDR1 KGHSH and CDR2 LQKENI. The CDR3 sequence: CASSPYSGGIWSYNEQFF. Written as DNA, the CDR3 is TGTGCCAGCTCACCCTATAGCGGGGGAATCTGGTCCTACAATGAGCAGTTCTTC.

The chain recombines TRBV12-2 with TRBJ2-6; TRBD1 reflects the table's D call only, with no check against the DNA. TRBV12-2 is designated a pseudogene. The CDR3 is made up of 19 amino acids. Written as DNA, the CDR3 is TGTGCAAGTCGCCTAGACAGGGGCAAAGCAGACTCTGGGGCCAACGTCCTGACTTTC. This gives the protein CASRLDRGKADSGANVLTF.

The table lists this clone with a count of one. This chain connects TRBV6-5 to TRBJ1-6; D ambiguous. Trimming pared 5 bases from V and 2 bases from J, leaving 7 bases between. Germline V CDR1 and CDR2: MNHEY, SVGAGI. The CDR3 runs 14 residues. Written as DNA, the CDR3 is TGTGCCAGCAGTCGGCCTACCTATAATTCACCCCTCCACTTT. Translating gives CASSRPTYNSPLHF.